This TCR beta chain appears in the sequencing data of a study of CD8 T cells in ankylosing spondylitis. Study conclusions and caveats: For ankylosing spondylitis blood, a TCR beta motif of under ten highly homologous variants appeared characteristic.

One entry per CDR3 protein, called by TCRdb with MiXCR from the 5' RACE reads. The profile covers more than 600,000 distinct CDR3 sequences, with roughly 19% appearing a single time and about a fifth taken by the ten largest. The CDR3 covers 15 residues. V dropped 5 bases and J dropped 7; count of bases not matched to a gene: 11. The germline V gene encodes CDR1 LGHDT and CDR2 YNNKEL (reference sequence). This clonotype was seen more than once but under ten times. Its target is not known. The origin of this receptor is a male donor with ankylosing spondylitis. V and J are TRBV3-1 and TRBJ2-7; 10 nucleotides match TRBD1. The sample consisted of blood, either unsorted or a sorted T cell fraction (not recorded which). The CDR3 region has the DNA TGTGCCAGCAGCTACCTCCGACAGGGGGCGCGGGAGCAGTACTTC. Translation: CASSYLRQGAREQYF.